This is a list of T cell receptor beta chains from one sample in a study of T cell responses to AZD1222 COVID-19 vaccine. Repertoires were generated with immunoSEQ multiplex PCR, while TCRdb's copy carries only in-frame clones and drops some. The sample lists 150,000 to 160,000 clones; around 86% were seen once. The sequencing here drew on peripheral blood, taken 28 days after the second AZD1222 dose. These receptors came from an adult who received the AZD1222 COVID-19 vaccine. The CDR3 runs from the conserved cysteine through the conserved F or W. D genes are given only for firm matches. The listing skips clone size in some rows; elsewhere it reads once, few, many or a size class.

clone size	V gene	J gene	D gene	CDR3 protein	CDR3 DNA
-	TRBV9	TRBJ2-1	TRBD2	CASSVLIAGNNEQFF	TGTGCCAGCAGCGTGCTCATAGCGGGAAACAATGAGCAGTTCTTC
-	TRBV21-1	TRBJ2-7	-	CASSKARSSGDYEQYF	TGTGCCAGCAGCAAAGCCCGCTCTAGCGGTGACTACGAGCAGTACTTC
few	TRBV7-8	TRBJ2-2	-	CASSLQLAGNTGELFF	TGTGCCAGCAGCTTACAACTAGCAGGGAACACCGGGGAGCTGTTTTTT
-	TRBV24-1	TRBJ2-1	-	CATSDPQARYNEQFF	TGTGCCACCAGTGATCCACAAGCGAGATACAATGAGCAGTTCTTC
-	TRBV3-1/TRBV3-2	TRBJ2-2	TRBD1	CASSLRRGGTGVSGELFF	TGTGCCAGCAGCCTCCGGAGAGGAGGGACAGGGGTGTCCGGGGAGCTGTTTTTT
-	TRBV7-7	TRBJ1-1	TRBD1	CASSLWTGGNTEAFF	TGTGCTAGCAGCCTATGGACAGGGGGCAACACTGAAGCTTTCTTT
-	TRBV7-9	TRBJ2-3	-	CASSTRGAYTQYF	TGTGCCAGCAGCACCAGGGGAGCCTATACGCAGTATTTT
-	TRBV28	TRBJ1-4	TRBD1	CASSPGDRRGEKLFF	TGTGCCAGCAGTCCAGGGGACAGGAGGGGCGAAAAACTGTTTTTT
-	TRBV28	TRBJ2-7	-	CASSYSTRYEQYF	TGTGCCAGCAGTTACTCTACGCGCTACGAGCAGTACTTC
once	TRBV29-1	TRBJ2-1	-	CSAPGPYGNEQFF	TGCAGCGCCCCGGGACCTTACGGTAATGAGCAGTTCTTC
-	TRBV7-2	TRBJ2-3	-	CASSLARDSSTDTQYF	TGTGCCAGCAGCTTAGCGCGCGACAGCTCCACAGATACGCAGTATTTT
-	TRBV19	TRBJ1-1	-	CASIGREALAFF	TGTGCCAGTATCGGGCGGGAGGCTTTGGCTTTCTTT
-	TRBV28	TRBJ2-7	-	CASRGTPTYEQYF	TGTGCCAGCAGAGGGACTCCGACCTACGAGCAGTACTTC